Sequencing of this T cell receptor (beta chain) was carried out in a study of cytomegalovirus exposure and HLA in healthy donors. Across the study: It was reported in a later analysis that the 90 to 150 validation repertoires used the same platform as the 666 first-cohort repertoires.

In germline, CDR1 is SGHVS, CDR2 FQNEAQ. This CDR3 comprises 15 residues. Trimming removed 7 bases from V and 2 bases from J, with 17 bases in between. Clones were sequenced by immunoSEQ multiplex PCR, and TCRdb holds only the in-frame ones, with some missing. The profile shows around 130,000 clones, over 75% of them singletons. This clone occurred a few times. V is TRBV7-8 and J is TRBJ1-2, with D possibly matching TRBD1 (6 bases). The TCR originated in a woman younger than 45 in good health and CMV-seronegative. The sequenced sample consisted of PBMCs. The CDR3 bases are TGTGCCAGCACGGACAGCCCGCTTGTAAACTATGGCTACACCTTC. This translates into CASTDSPLVNYGYTF.